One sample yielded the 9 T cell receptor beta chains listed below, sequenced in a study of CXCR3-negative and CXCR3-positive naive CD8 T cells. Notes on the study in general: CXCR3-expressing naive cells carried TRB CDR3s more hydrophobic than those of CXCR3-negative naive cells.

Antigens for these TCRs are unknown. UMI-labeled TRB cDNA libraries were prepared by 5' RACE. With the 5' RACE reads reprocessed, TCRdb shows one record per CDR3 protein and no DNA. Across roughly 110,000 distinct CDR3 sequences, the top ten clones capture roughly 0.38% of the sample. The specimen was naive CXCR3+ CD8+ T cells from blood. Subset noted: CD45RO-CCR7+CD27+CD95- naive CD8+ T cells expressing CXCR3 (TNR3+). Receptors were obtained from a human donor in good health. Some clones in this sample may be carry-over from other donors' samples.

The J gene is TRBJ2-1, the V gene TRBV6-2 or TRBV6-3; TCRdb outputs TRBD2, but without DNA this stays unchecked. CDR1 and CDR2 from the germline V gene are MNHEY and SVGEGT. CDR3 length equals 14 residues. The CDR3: CASSYGPTLNEQFF.

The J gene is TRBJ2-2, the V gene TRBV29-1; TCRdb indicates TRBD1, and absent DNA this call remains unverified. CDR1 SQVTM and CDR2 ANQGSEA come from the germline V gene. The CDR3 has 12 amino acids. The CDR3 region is CSVDRVAGELFF.

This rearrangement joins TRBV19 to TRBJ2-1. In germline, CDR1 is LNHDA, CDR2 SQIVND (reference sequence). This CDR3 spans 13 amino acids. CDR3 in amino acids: CASRQKAYNEQFF.

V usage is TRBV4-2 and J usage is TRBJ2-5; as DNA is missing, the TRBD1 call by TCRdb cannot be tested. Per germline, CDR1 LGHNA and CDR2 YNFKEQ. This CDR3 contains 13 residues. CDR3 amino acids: CASSQPPEGTQYF.

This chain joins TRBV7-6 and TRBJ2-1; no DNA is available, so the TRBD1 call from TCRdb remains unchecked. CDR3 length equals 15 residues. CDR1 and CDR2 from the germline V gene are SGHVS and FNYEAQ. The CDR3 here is CASSFSGGARDEQFF. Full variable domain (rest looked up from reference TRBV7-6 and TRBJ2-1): GAGVSQSPRYKVTKRGQDVALRCDPISGHVSLYWYRQALGQGPEFLTYFNYEAQQDKSGLPNDRFSAERPEGSISTLTIQRTEQRDSAMYRCASSFSGGARDEQFFGPGTRLTVL.

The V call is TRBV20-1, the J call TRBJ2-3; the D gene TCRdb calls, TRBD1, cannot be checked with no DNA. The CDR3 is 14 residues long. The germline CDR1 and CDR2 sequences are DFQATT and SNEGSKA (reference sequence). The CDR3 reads CSVGTPSSTDTQYF.

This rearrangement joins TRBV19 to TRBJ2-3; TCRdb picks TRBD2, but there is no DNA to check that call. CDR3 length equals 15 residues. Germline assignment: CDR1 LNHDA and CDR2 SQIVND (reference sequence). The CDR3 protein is CASSIGAGGADTQYF.

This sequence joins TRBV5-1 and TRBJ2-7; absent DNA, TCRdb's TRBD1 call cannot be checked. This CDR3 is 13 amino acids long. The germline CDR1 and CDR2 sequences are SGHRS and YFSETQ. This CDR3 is CASSLGQGGEQYF.

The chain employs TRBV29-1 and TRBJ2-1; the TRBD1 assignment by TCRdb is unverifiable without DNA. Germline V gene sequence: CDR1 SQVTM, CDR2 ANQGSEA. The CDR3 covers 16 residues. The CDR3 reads CSVEDLPGRLEEEQFF.